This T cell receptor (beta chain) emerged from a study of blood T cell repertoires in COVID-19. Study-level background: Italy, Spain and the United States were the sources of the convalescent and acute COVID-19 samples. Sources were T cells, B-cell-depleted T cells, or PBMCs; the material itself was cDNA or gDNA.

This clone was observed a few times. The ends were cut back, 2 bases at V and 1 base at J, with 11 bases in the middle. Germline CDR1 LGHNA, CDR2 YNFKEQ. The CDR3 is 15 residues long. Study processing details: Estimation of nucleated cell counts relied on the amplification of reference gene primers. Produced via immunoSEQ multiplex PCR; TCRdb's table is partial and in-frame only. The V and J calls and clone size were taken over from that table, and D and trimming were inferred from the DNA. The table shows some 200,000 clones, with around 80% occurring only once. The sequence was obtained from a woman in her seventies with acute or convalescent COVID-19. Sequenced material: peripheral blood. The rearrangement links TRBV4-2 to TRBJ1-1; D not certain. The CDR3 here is CASSQQAAANTEAFF. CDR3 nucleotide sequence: TGTGCCAGCAGCCAACAAGCGGCAGCGAACACTGAAGCTTTCTTT.